The source of this T cell receptor (beta chain) is a study of shared clonotypes between healthy human individuals. Trimming cost V 4 bases and J 4 bases; bases outside gene matches: 10. The CDR3 is made up of 15 amino acids. The germline V gene has CDR1 KGHSH and CDR2 LQKENI. Study results and caveats: Naive CD4 clonotype sharing across a few donors was about 5.3%.

Donors were healthy HIV-negative adults without recently reported acute infections or vaccinations. Each subset's genomic DNA was split evenly across several immunoSEQ plates. Clones were read by immunoSEQ multiplex PCR, and TCRdb kept only the in-frame ones, dropping some. The profile shows 2 million to 2.5 million clones, approximately 95% of them singletons. On this clone itself: Its target is not known.

Input material: naive CD4+ T cells from PBMCs. Described subset: CD45RA+ positively selected. The rearrangement joins TRBV18 to TRBJ2-7, with 7 bases aligning to TRBD1. The sequence was obtained from a young man in good health. Some clones in this sample may be carry-over from other donors' samples. For the CDR3, the DNA is TGTGCCAGCTCACTTTCACAGGGGACCTTATACGAGCAGTACTTC. It specifies CASSLSQGTLYEQYF. The variable domain in full, completed from reference TRBV18 and TRBJ2-7, reads NAGVMQNPRHLVRRRGQEARLRCSPMKGHSHVYWYRQLPEEGLKFMVYLQKENIIDESGMPKERFSAEFPKEGPSILRIQQVVRGDSAAYFCASSLSQGTLYEQYFGPGTRLTVT.